These 4 T cell receptor beta chains came from one sample sequenced in a study of tumor-infiltrating lymphocytes in localized non-small cell lung cancer. TCRdb's copy holds only in-frame clones and misses some; the assay was immunoSEQ multiplex PCR. The sample has 3,000 or so clones, 55% to 65% seen once. The sequencing input was uninvolved lung tissue not adjacent to the tumor. These receptors were taken from a human donor with non-small cell lung cancer.

This chain connects TRBV6-1 to TRBJ2-7, with 7 bases identical to TRBD1. The CDR3 has 14 residues. V shed 9 bases and J 4 bases; nucleotides not matched to a gene: 12. The germline V gene has CDR1 MNHNS and CDR2 SASEGT. CDR3 in DNA: TGTGCCAGAAAAGCTACAGGGGCACCTTACGAGCAGTACGTC. This translates into CARKATGAPYEQYV.

CDR3: CASSVRGLAGGPQETQYF. In DNA form, the CDR3 reads TGTGCCAGCAGCGTACGCGGACTAGCGGGAGGGCCTCAAGAGACCCAGTACTTC. This chain connects TRBV9 to TRBJ2-5, with 15 bases identical to TRBD2. CDR3 length equals 18 residues. V lost 1 base and J lost 2; bases outside the gene matches: 6. Germline V CDR1 and CDR2: SGDLS, YYNGEE.

The table lists this clone with a few counts. The genes are TRBV6-5 and TRBJ1-3; no reliable D call. Per germline, CDR1 MNHEY and CDR2 SVGAGI. This CDR3 has 13 amino acids. The V gene lost 6 bases and the J gene lost 0 bases, with 6 bases spanning the gap. CDR3 loop: CASRVPSGNTIYF. As DNA, the CDR3 is TGTGCCAGCAGAGTACCCTCTGGAAACACCATATATTTT.

This clone is labeled large (0.1 to 1%). This chain joins TRBV5-5 and TRBJ1-2; D may be TRBD1 (5 bases). This CDR3 is 13 amino acids long. Between the trimmed V and J ends, which lost 3 bases and 7 bases, there was a span of 13 bases. Germline V gene lookup returns CDR1 SGHKS and CDR2 YYEKEE (reference sequence). DNA of the CDR3: TGTGCCAGCAGCTGGGACCCAGCCCTTGGCTACACCTTC. Translated: CASSWDPALGYTF. Together with reference TRBV5-5 and TRBJ1-2, the CDR3 gives the full variable domain: DAGVTQSPTHLIKTRGQQVTLRCSPISGHKSVSWYQQVLGQGPQFIFQYYEKEERGRGNFPDRFSARQFPNYSSELNVNALLLGDSALYLCASSWDPALGYTFGSGTRLTVV.